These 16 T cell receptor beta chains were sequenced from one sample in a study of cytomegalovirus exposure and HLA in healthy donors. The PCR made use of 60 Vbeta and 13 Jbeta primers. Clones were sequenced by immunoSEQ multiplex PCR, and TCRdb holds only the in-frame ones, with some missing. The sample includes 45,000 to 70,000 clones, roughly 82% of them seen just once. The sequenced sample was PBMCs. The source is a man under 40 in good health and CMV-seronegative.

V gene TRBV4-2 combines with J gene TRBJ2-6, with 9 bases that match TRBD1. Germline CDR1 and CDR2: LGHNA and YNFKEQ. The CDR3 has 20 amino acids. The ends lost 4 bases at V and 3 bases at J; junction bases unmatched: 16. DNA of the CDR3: TGTGCCAGCAGCCCCCGTGGGGGCGGGACAGGGTTCCATGGGGCCAACGTCCTGACTTTC. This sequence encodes CASSPRGGGTGFHGANVLTF.

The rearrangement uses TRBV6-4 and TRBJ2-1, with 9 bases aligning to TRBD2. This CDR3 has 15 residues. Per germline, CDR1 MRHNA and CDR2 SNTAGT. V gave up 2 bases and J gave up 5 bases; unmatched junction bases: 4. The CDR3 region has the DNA TGTGCCAGCAGTGACGGGCTAGCGGGAAACAATGAGCAGTTCTTC. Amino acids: CASSDGLAGNNEQFF.

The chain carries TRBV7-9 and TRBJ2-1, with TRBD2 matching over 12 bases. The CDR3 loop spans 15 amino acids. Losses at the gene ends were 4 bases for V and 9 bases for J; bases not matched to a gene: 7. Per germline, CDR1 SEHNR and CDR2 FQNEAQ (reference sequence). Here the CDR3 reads CASSSTSGSNTEQFF. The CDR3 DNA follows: TGTGCCAGCAGCTCGACTAGCGGGAGTAATACTGAGCAGTTCTTC.

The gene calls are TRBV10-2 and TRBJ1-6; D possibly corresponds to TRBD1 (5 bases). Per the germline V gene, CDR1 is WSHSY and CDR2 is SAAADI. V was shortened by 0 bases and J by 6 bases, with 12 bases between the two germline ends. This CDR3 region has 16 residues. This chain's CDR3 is CASSESRGVSNSPLHF. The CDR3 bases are TGCGCCAGCAGTGAGTCACGGGGGGTTTCTAATTCACCCCTCCACTTT.

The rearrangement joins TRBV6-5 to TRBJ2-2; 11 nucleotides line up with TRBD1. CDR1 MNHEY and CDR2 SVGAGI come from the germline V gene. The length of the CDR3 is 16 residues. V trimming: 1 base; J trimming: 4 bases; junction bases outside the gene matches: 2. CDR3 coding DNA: TGTGCCAGCAGTTACTGGACAGGGGGCGGCACCGGGGAGCTGTTTTTT. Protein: CASSYWTGGGTGELFF.

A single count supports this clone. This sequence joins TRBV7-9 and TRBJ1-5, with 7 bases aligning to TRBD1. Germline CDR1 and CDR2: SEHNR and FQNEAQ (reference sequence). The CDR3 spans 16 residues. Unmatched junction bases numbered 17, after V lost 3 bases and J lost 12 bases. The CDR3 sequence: CASSFGRTGPEGVQHF. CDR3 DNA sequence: TGTGCCAGCAGCTTCGGGCGGACAGGACCTGAGGGGGTCCAGCATTTT.

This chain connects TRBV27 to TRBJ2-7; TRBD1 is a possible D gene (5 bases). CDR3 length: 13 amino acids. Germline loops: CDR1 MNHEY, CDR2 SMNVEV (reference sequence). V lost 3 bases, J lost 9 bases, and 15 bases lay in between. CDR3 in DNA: TGTGCCAGCAGTTTTAGGGGCAGCCAAGTGCAGTACTTC. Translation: CASSFRGSQVQYF.

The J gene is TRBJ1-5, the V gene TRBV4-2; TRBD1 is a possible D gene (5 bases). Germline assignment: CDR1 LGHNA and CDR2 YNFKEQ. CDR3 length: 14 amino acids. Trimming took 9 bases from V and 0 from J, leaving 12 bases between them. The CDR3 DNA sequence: TGTGCCAGTAGTTGGGGGGATAGCAATCAGCCCCAGCATTTT. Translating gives CASSWGDSNQPQHF.

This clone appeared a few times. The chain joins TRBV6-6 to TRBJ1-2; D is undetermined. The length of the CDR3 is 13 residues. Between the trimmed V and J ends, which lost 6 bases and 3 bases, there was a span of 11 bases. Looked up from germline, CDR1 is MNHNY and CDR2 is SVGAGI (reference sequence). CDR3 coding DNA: TGTGCCAGCAGCTTCCGGGAGGACTATGGCTACACCTTC. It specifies CASSFREDYGYTF.

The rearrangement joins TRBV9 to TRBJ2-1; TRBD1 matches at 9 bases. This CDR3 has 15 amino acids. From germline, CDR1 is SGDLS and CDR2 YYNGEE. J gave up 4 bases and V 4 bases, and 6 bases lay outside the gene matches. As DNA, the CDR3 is TGTGCCAGCAGCCAAGGGACAGGGACATACAATGAGCAGTTCTTC. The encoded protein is CASSQGTGTYNEQFF. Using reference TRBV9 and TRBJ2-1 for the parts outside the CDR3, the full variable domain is DSGVTQTPKHLITATGQRVTLRCSPRSGDLSVYWYQQSLDQGLQFLIQYYNGEERAKGNILERFSAQQFPDLHSELNLSSLELGDSALYFCASSQGTGTYNEQFFGPGTRLTVL.

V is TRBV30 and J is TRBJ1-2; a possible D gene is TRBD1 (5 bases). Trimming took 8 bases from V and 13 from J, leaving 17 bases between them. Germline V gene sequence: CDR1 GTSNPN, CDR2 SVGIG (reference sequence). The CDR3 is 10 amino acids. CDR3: CAANLDSPTF. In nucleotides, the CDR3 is TGTGCCGCAAATCTCGACAGTCCCACCTTC.

CDR3 in DNA: TGCGCCAGCAGCTTGGCCCCGCAGGGTGGGATCGAAAAACTGTTTTTT. Its protein is CASSLAPQGGIEKLFF. The chain links TRBV5-1 to TRBJ1-4; D possibly corresponds to TRBD1 (5 bases). There are 16 residues in the CDR3. V shed 0 bases and J shed 8 bases, with 17 bases lying between them. Per the germline V gene, CDR1 is SGHRS and CDR2 is YFSETQ. Based on the CDR3 plus reference TRBV5-1 and TRBJ1-4, the full variable domain is KAGVTQTPRYLIKTRGQQVTLSCSPISGHRSVSWYQQTPGQGLQFLFEYFSETQRNKGNFPGRFSGRQFSNSRSEMNVSTLELGDSALYLCASSLAPQGGIEKLFFGSGTQLSVL.

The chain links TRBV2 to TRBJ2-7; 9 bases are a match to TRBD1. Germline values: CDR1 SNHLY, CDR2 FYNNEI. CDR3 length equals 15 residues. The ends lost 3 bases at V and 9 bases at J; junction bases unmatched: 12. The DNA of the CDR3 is TGTGCCAGCAGTGAGGGACAGGGCGCTTTCGAGGGGCAGTACTTC. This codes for CASSEGQGAFEGQYF.

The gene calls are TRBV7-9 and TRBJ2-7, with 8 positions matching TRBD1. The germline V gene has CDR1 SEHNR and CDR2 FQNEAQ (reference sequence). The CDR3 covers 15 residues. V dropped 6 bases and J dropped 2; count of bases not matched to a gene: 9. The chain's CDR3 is CASRSTGTGPYEQYF. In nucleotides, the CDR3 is TGTGCCAGCAGATCCACCGGGACAGGACCCTACGAGCAGTACTTC. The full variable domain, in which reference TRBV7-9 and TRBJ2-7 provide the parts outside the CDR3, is DTGVSQNPRHKITKRGQNVTFRCDPISEHNRLYWYRQTLGQGPEFLTYFQNEAQLEKSRLLSDRFSAERPKGSFSTLEIQRTEQGDSAMYLCASRSTGTGPYEQYFGPGTRLTVT.

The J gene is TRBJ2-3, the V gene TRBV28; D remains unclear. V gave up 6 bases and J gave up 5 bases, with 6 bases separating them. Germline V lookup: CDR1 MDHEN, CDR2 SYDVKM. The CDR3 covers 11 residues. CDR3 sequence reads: CASSQEDTQYF. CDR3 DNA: TGTGCCAGCAGCCAGGAAGATACGCAGTATTTT.

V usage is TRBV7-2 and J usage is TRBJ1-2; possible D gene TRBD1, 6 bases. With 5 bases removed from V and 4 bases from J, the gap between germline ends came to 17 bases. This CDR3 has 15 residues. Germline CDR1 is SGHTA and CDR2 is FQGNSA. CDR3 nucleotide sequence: TGTGCCAGCAGCCCCCAGGGGCCAGGGATCTATGGCTACACCTTC. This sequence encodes CASSPQGPGIYGYTF.